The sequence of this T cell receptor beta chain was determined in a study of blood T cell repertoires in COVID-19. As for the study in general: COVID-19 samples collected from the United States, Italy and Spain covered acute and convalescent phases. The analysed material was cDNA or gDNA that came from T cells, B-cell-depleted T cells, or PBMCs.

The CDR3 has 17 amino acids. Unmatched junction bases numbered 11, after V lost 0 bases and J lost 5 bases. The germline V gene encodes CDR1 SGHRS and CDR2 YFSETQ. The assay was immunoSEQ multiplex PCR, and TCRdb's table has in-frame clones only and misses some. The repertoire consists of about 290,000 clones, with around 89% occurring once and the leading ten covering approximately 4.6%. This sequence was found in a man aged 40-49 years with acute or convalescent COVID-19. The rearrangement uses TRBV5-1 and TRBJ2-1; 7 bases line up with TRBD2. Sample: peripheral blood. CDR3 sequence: CASSLADWEGFDNEQFF. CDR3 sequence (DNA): TGCGCCAGCAGCTTGGCGGACTGGGAGGGCTTTGACAATGAGCAGTTCTTC.